One sample yielded the 26 T cell receptor beta chains listed below, sequenced in a study of shared clonotypes between healthy human individuals. The repertoire was sequenced with immunoSEQ multiplex PCR; TCRdb's copy has only in-frame clones and lacks some. The sample records some 490,000 clones, 81% being singletons. Source material: PBMCs. These receptors were collected from a woman aged 40 to 50 in good health. Some clones in this sample may be carry-over from other donors' samples.

This sequence joins TRBV27 and TRBJ1-1; 7 nucleotides match TRBD1. V shed 10 bases, J shed 7 bases, and the junction held 18 bases outside the gene matches. Per the germline V gene, CDR1 is MNHEY and CDR2 is SMNVEV (reference sequence). The CDR3 totals 15 residues. CDR3 nucleotide sequence: TGTGCCACTACCGCCGTGACAGGGAAAAGGGGTGAAGCTTTCTTT. Translating it yields CATTAVTGKRGEAFF.

On this clone itself: Other DNA sequences in this sample translate to the same CDR3. The chain combines TRBV15 with TRBJ2-7; 8 bases align to TRBD1. The CDR3 contains 14 residues. V lost 0 bases to trimming and J lost 7 bases; unmatched junction nucleotides: 5. The germline gives CDR1 LNHNV, CDR2 YYDKDF (reference sequence). The CDR3, as DNA: TGTGCCACCAGCAGAGACAGGGGGCTAGGTGAGCAGTACTTC. The encoded protein is CATSRDRGLGEQYF.

The V call is TRBV18, the J call TRBJ2-2; D gene uncertain. CDR3 length: 15 amino acids. CDR1 and CDR2 (germline): KGHSH, LQKENI. V dropped 2 bases and J dropped 3 bases, with 10 bases sitting between them. CDR3 region: CASSPERRDTGELFF. Here the CDR3 DNA reads TGTGCCAGCTCACCAGAGCGACGCGACACCGGGGAGCTGTTTTTT.

This clone was seen only a few times. A much larger clone is a single base away; this may be a read error. The genes are TRBV9 and TRBJ2-6, with D perhaps matching TRBD1 (5 bases). Trimming removed 0 bases at V and 6 bases at J, with 16 bases between. CDR1 is SGDLS and CDR2 is YYNGEE in the germline V gene. The CDR3 runs to 17 residues. CDR3 sequence (DNA): TGTGCCAGCAGCGTAGGTCTCAGGGTGGTAGAGGCCAACGTCCTGACTTTC. Amino acids: CASSVGLRVVEANVLTF.

The chain uses TRBV15 and TRBJ1-2, with unresolved D. Germline V gene data show CDR1 as LNHNV and CDR2 as YYDKDF (reference sequence). This CDR3 has 13 amino acids. V gave up 5 bases and J gave up 2 bases, with 9 bases separating them. The CDR3 DNA reads TGTGCCACCAGCCCCCAGGACAACTATGGCTACACCTTC. It specifies CATSPQDNYGYTF.

The rearrangement links TRBV28 to TRBJ1-2; TRBD1 might be the D (5 bases). This CDR3 is built from 13 residues. Germline V gives CDR1 MDHEN, CDR2 SYDVKM. V dropped 0 bases and J dropped 4 bases, with 6 bases sitting between them. The DNA for the CDR3 is TGTGCCAGCAGTTTATGGACAGTCTATGGCTACACCTTC. This sequence encodes CASSLWTVYGYTF.

This clone showed up just once. The chain links TRBV7-9 to TRBJ2-1, with D uncertain. In germline, CDR1 is SEHNR, CDR2 FQNEAQ (reference sequence). V was clipped by 2 bases and J by 5 bases, with 4 bases between them. CDR3 length: 12 residues. The CDR3 coding sequence is TGTGCCAGCAGCTTACTAAACAATGAGCAGTTCTTC. Amino acids: CASSLLNNEQFF.

This clone occurred a few times. The chain has TRBV27 and TRBJ1-1; TRBD1 is a possible D gene (5 bases). Trimming pared 2 bases from V and 5 bases from J, leaving 9 bases between. The CDR3 sequence is 13 residues long. Looked up from germline, CDR1 is MNHEY and CDR2 is SMNVEV (reference sequence). CDR3: CASSLGRGTEAFF. The CDR3 coding sequence is TGTGCCAGCAGTTTAGGACGGGGGACTGAAGCTTTCTTT.

The chain combines TRBV28 with TRBJ2-1; unclear D gene. Trimming removed 6 bases from V and 5 bases from J, with 11 bases in between. In germline, CDR1 is MDHEN, CDR2 SYDVKM. The CDR3 runs 13 residues. Here the CDR3 DNA reads TGTGCCAGCAGGAGGACCGCTAACAATGAGCAGTTCTTC. Translation: CASRRTANNEQFF.

This chain joins TRBV7-9 and TRBJ2-4; 13 bases map to TRBD2. The length of the CDR3 is 14 residues. J was trimmed by 12 bases and V by 6 bases; bases with no gene match: 8. Germline assignment: CDR1 SEHNR and CDR2 FQNEAQ (reference sequence). The CDR3 protein is CASSQGTSGKYQYF. DNA of the CDR3: TGTGCCAGCAGTCAGGGGACTAGCGGGAAGTATCAGTACTTC. The entire variable domain, with the rest obtained from reference TRBV7-9 and TRBJ2-4, is as follows: DTGVSQNPRHKITKRGQNVTFRCDPISEHNRLYWYRQTLGQGPEFLTYFQNEAQLEKSRLLSDRFSAERPKGSFSTLEIQRTEQGDSAMYLCASSQGTSGKYQYFGAGTRLSVL.

The chain carries TRBV4-2 and TRBJ2-5; possibly TRBD1 or TRBD2 for D (5 bases each). Matching the DNA end better, TRBJ2-7 makes the J call doubtful. This CDR3 contains 14 residues. CDR1 and CDR2 from the germline V gene are LGHNA and YNFKEQ. Written as DNA, the CDR3 is TGTGCCAGCAGCCAGTCGGGGCCTCGGGACGAGCAGTACTTC. Protein sequence: CASSQSGPRDEQYF.

The rearrangement uses TRBV18 and TRBJ2-5; 8 bases agree with TRBD2. Germline-derived CDR1 and CDR2 are KGHSH and LQKENI. This CDR3 comprises 17 residues. V lost 4 bases and J lost 1; bases outside the gene matches: 11. The CDR3 protein is CASSLGLAGGFQETQYF. In DNA form, the CDR3 reads TGTGCCAGCTCACTCGGACTAGCCGGGGGCTTCCAAGAGACCCAGTACTTC.

Worth noting for this clone: A read error is the likely source, as a far larger clone sits one nucleotide away. The chain recombines TRBV27 with TRBJ2-7; 7 nucleotides match TRBD1. CDR1 and CDR2 (germline): MNHEY, SMNVEV (reference sequence). This CDR3 has 15 amino acids. CDR3 residues: CASSQGTAFSYDQYF. Here the CDR3 DNA reads TGTGCCAGCAGCCAGGGGACAGCCTTTTCCTACGATCAGTACTTC.

The rearrangement joins TRBV6-1 to TRBJ2-1, with D tentatively TRBD2 (5 bases). CDR1 MNHNS and CDR2 SASEGT come from the germline V gene. The CDR3 has 17 residues. V shed 1 base and J shed 0 bases, with 13 bases lying between them. The CDR3 region is CASSEVLRGSSYNEQFF. The CDR3 nucleotides are TGTGCCAGCAGTGAAGTCCTTAGAGGGAGCTCCTACAATGAGCAGTTCTTC.

The table lists this clone with a few counts. The chain couples TRBV6-1 to TRBJ2-4; TRBD2 agrees at 8 bases. Germline CDR1 and CDR2: MNHNS and SASEGT. V dropped 8 bases and J dropped 6; count of bases not matched to a gene: 0. CDR3 length: 11 residues. CDR3 nucleotides: TGTGCCAGCCTAGCGGGAAACATTCAGTACTTC. This sequence encodes CASLAGNIQYF.

A remark on this clone: This likely stems from a read error, as it lies one base from a far larger clone. Distinct nucleotide sequences in the sample also encode this CDR3. The CDR3 reads CASKVGGGSYEQYF. The CDR3 nucleotides are TGTGCCAGTAAGGTCGGCGGCGGGAGCTACGAGCAGTACTTC. The chain employs TRBV6-1 and TRBJ2-7; TRBD2 matches 7 bases. CDR3 size: 14 residues. Losses at the gene ends were 9 bases for V and 3 bases for J; bases not matched to a gene: 11. CDR1 MNHNS and CDR2 SASEGT come from the germline V gene.

Notes on this clone: One base separates it from a far larger clone, so it is likely a read error. The rearrangement links TRBV10-2 to TRBJ2-5, with D maybe TRBD1 (5 bases). The end of the DNA fits TRBJ2-7 better, so the J call may be wrong. Germline values: CDR1 WSHSY, CDR2 SAAADI. The CDR3 totals 14 residues. The CDR3 DNA sequence: TGCGCCAGCAGTGACAAGGGGTCCCCCTCCGAGCAGTACTTC. It encodes CASSDKGSPSEQYF.

This chain links TRBV28 with TRBJ1-2; 8 positions agree with TRBD1. CDR1 and CDR2 (germline): MDHEN, SYDVKM. The J segment lost 12 bases and the V segment lost 5 bases, leaving 5 bases of the junction unmatched. The CDR3 is 11 amino acids. As DNA, the CDR3 is TGTGCCAGCAGTCCTGGACAGGGAAACACCTTC. Translation: CASSPGQGNTF.

V gene TRBV7-6 combines with J gene TRBJ1-2, with D tentatively TRBD1 (6 bases). The germline V gene encodes CDR1 SGHVS and CDR2 FNYEAQ. V was cut by 5 bases and J by 6 bases, with 19 bases left in between. This CDR3 is 15 amino acids long. The CDR3 DNA reads as TGTGCCAGCAGCCCAGGGGCGGGATTCTTGGATGGCTACACCTTC. As protein: CASSPGAGFLDGYTF.

V gene TRBV5-8 combines with J gene TRBJ2-7, with TRBD1 matching 9 bases. CDR1 is SGHTS and CDR2 is YDEGEE in the germline V gene. The V gene end was trimmed by 2 bases and the J gene end by 1 base; junction bases not matched to a gene: 4. CDR3 length equals 15 residues. The CDR3 sequence is CASSLEQGASYEQYF. The CDR3 DNA reads as TGTGCCAGCAGCTTAGAACAGGGGGCTTCCTACGAGCAGTACTTC.

The chain has TRBV6-1 and TRBJ1-5; D is ambiguous. Trimming pared 1 base from V and 9 bases from J, leaving 16 bases between. This CDR3 comprises 15 residues. Germline values: CDR1 MNHNS, CDR2 SASEGT. CDR3 sequence (DNA): TGTGCCAGCAGTGAAGAGGGCACCACGTCCAGGCCCCAGCATTTT. This encodes CASSEEGTTSRPQHF.

Points on this clone: A far larger clone is one nucleotide away, so this likely arose from a read error. Other DNA sequences in the sample encode the same CDR3. The chain has TRBV7-2 and TRBJ1-1; 7 bases fit TRBD1. CDR3 length: 14 amino acids. Per germline, CDR1 SGHTA and CDR2 FQGNSA. The CDR3 DNA reads as TGTGCCAGCAGCCTAGCGGGACAGCACACTGAAGCTTTCTTT. Its translation is CASSLAGQHTEAFF.

The CDR3 sequence: CASSLRTGTSGQETQYF. For the CDR3, the DNA is TGTGCCAGCAGCTTAAGAACCGGGACTAGCGGCCAAGAGACCCAGTACTTC. This chain links TRBV7-9 with TRBJ2-5, with TRBD2 identical over 11 bases. J gave up 1 base and V 2 bases, and 6 bases lay outside the gene matches. This CDR3 has 17 amino acids. From germline, CDR1 is SEHNR and CDR2 FQNEAQ (reference sequence).

This chain joins TRBV19 and TRBJ2-5; the match to TRBD1 covers 9 bases. Per the germline V gene, CDR1 is LNHDA and CDR2 is SQIVND (reference sequence). The CDR3 has 14 amino acids. V trimming: 2 bases; J trimming: 4 bases; junction bases outside the gene matches: 2. The DNA of the CDR3 is TGTGCCAGTAGTATATCGACAGGGGGAGAGACCCAGTACTTC. It is translated as CASSISTGGETQYF.

This chain joins TRBV7-9 and TRBJ2-7; 14 bases map to TRBD2. This CDR3 contains 17 residues. Germline lookup yields CDR1 SEHNR and CDR2 FQNEAQ (reference sequence). V shed 0 bases and J 4 bases; nucleotides not matched to a gene: 5. CDR3 sequence reads: CASSLALGLAGAYEQYF. CDR3 DNA: TGTGCCAGCAGCTTAGCGCTGGGACTAGCGGGGGCTTACGAGCAGTACTTC.

This clone has just one count. The V call is TRBV11-2, the J call TRBJ1-2; no firm D call. The CDR3 extends over 14 amino acids. The V end lost 0 bases, the J end lost 3 bases, and 8 bases lay between the germline ends. Germline V gene data show CDR1 as SGHAT and CDR2 as FQNNGV. DNA for the CDR3: TGTGCCAGCAGCTTAGATGTGGGGTACTATGGCTACACCTTC. It codes for CASSLDVGYYGYTF.